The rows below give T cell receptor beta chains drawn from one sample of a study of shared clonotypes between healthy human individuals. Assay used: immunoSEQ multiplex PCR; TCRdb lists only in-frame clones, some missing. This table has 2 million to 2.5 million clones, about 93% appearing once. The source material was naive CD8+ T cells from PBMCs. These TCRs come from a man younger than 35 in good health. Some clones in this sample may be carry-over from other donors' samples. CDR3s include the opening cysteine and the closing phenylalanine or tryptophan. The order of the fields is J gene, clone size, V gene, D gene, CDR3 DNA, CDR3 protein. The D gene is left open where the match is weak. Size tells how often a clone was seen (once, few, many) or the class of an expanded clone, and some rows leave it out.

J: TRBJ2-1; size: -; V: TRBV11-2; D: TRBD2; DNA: TGTGCCAGCAGCACACTTAGCGGGAGGGCCTTGACCTACAATGAGCAGTTCTTC; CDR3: CASSTLSGRALTYNEQFF
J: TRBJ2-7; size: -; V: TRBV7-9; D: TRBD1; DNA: TGTGCCAGCAGCTCCTGGACAGGGAGATACGAGCAGTACTTC; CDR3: CASSSWTGRYEQYF
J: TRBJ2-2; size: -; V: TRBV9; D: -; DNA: TGTGCCAGCAGCGTAGATGTCGGGGAGCTGTTTTTT; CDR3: CASSVDVGELFF
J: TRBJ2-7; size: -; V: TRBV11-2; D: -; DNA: TGTGCCAGCAGCTTAGGGATACCGGGAGACTCCACTTCCTACGAGCAGTACTTC; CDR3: CASSLGIPGDSTSYEQYF
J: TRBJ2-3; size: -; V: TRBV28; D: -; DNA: TGTGCCAGCAGTTTGCGTATGGCAGATACGCAGTATTTT; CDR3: CASSLRMADTQYF
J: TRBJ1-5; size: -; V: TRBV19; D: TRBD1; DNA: TGTGCCAGTAGTATAGATCTGGAGGGGGCCTACAATCAGCCCCAGCATTTT; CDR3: CASSIDLEGAYNQPQHF
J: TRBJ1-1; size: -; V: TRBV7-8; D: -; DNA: TGTGCCAGCAGCCCTGGATGGGGAAACACTGAAGCTTTCTTT; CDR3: CASSPGWGNTEAFF
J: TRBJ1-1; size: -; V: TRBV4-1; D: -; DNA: TGCGCCAGCAGCCAACCGACACGTAACACTGAAGCTTTCTTT; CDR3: CASSQPTRNTEAFF
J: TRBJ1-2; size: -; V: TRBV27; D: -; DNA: TGTGCCAGCACCTCTAACGGGGGGATCGATGGCTACACCTTC; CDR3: CASTSNGGIDGYTF
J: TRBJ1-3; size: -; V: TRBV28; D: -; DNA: TGTGCCAGCACCTCCTCGGGGTGGAGCTCTGGAAACACCATATATTTT; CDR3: CASTSSGWSSGNTIYF
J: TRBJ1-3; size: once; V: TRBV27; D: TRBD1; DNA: TGTGCCAGCAGTTTAAGGGGGCCCTCTGGAAACACCATATATTTT; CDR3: CASSLRGPSGNTIYF
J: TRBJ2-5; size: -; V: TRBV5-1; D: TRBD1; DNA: TGCGCCAGCAGCTTGGCCCGGACAGGCCAAGAGACCCAGTACTTC; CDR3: CASSLARTGQETQYF
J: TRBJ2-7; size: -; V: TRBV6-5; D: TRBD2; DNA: TGTGCCAGCAGTTACTCGTGGGGAGGGAACGAGCAGTACTTC; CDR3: CASSYSWGGNEQYF
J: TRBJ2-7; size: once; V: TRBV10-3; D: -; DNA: TGTGCCACCCTTCCGTTGGGGGAAGCCTACGAGCAGTACTTC; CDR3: CATLPLGEAYEQYF
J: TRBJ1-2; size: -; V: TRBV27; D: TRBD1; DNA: TGTGCCAGCAGTTTGTTGGCAGGGGGGAAGGATGGCTACACCTTC; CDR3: CASSLLAGGKDGYTF
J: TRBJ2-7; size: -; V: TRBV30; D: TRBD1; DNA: TGTGCCTGGAGGGGGACAGGAGCCCACGAGCAGTACTTC; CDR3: CAWRGTGAHEQYF
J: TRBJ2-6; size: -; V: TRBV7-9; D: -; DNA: TGTGCCAGCAGCCTTCAACCATGGGCCTTACAGGAGTGGGCCAACGTCCTGACTTTC; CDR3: CASSLQPWALQEWANVLTF
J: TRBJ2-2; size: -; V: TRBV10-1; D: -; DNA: TGCGCCAGCAGTAATGGCCAGGGAGTCGGGGAGCTGTTTTTT; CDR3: CASSNGQGVGELFF
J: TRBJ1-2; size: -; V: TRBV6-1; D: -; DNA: TGTGCCAGCAGTGAGGAATGGGGAATCCTTAACTATGGCTACACCTTC; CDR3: CASSEEWGILNYGYTF
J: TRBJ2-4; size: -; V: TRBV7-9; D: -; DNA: TGTGCCAGCAGCTTAGTTCGAGGGGCCAAAAACATTCAGTACTTC; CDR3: CASSLVRGAKNIQYF
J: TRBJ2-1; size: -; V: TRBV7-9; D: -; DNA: TGTGCCAGCAGCTTACAGGGACTTGAGCAGTTCTTC; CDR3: CASSLQGLEQFF
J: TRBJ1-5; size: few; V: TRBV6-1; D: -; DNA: TGTGCCAGCAGTGGACGACACAGCAATCAGCCCCAGCATTTT; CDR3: CASSGRHSNQPQHF
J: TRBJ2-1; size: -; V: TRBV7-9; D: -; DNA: TGTGCCAGCAGCCTTAAAGACGTTAGCTCCTACAATGAGCAGTTCTTC; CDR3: CASSLKDVSSYNEQFF
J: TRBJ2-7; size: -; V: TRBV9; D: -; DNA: TGTGCCAGCGCCCGGGGCGGTAAGGGCTACGAGCAGTACTTC; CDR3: CASARGGKGYEQYF
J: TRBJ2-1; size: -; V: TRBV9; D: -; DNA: TGTGCCAGCAGCGTAGGCGGGACCTTGAGCTCCTACAATGAGCAGTTCTTC; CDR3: CASSVGGTLSSYNEQFF
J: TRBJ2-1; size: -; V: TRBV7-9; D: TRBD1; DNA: TGTGCCAGCAGCTCTCAGGGGGCGGAAGGTCGGAATGAGCAGTTCTTC; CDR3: CASSSQGAEGRNEQFF
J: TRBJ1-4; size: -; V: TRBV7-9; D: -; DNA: TGTGCCAGCAGCACCCCCCGGGGGTGGGAAAAACTGTTTTTT; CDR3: CASSTPRGWEKLFF
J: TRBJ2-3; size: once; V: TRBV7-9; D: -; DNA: TGTGCCAGCAGCGCCGGGGGAGTTATCACAGATACGCAGTATTTT; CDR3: CASSAGGVITDTQYF
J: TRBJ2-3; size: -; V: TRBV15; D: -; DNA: TGTGCCACCAGCAGCGCGGTTAGGACAGATACGCAGTATTTT; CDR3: CATSSAVRTDTQYF
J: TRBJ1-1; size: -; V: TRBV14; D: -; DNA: TGTGCCAGCAGCCAGTACAGGGAGATGAACACTGAAGCTTTCTTT; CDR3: CASSQYREMNTEAFF
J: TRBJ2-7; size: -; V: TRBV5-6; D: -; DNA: TGTGCCAGCAGCTTCGGGACATGGGATTACGAGCAGTACTTC; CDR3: CASSFGTWDYEQYF
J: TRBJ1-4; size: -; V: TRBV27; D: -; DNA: TGTGCCAGCAGTCAAAGGAGTAATGAAAAACTGTTTTTT; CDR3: CASSQRSNEKLFF
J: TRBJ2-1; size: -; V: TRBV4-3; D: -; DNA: TGCGCCAGCAGCCAAGCCGGCAGCCGGTACAATGAGCAGTTCTTC; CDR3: CASSQAGSRYNEQFF
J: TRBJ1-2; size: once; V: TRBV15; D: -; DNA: TGTGCCACCAGCGATAGACCAGGGAGTTCCGACTATGGCTACACCTTC; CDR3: CATSDRPGSSDYGYTF
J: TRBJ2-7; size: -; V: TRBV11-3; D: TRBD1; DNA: TGTGCCAGCAGCTCCCGGGACAGGTACAACGAGCAGTACTTC; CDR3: CASSSRDRYNEQYF
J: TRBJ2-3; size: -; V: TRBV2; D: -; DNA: TGTGCCAGCAGATGGGGGTCCGGTAGCACAGATACGCAGTATTTT; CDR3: CASRWGSGSTDTQYF
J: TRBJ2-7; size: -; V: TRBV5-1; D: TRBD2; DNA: TGCGCCAGCAGCAAAGGACTAGCCCCCTTCGCGGGGGAGCAGTACTTC; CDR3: CASSKGLAPFAGEQYF
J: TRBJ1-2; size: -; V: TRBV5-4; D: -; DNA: TGTGCCAGCAGCTTGTCGGGGTCCGATAGCTACACCTTC; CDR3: CASSLSGSDSYTF
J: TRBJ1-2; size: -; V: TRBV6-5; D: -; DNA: TGTGCCAGCACTGCGGACAGTCACGATGATTATGGCTACACCTTC; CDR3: CASTADSHDDYGYTF
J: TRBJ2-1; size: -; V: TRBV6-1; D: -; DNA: TGTGCCAGCACACGGAATGAGCAGTTCTTC; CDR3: CASTRNEQFF
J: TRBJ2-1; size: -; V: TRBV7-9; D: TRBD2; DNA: TGTGCCAGCAGCTTAGCGGTGGTAGCGGGAGACAATGAGCAGTTCTTC; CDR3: CASSLAVVAGDNEQFF
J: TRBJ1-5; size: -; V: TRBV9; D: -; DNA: TGTGCCAGTAACGGGGGGTATAGCAATCAGCCCCAGCATTTT; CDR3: CASNGGYSNQPQHF
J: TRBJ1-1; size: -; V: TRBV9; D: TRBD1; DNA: TGTGCCAGCAGCCCGGGGGACAGCATGAACACTGAAGCTTTCTTT; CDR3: CASSPGDSMNTEAFF
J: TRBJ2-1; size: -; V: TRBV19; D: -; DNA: TGTGCCAGTATCGGGGGGCTGTACAATGAGCAGTTCTTC; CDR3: CASIGGLYNEQFF
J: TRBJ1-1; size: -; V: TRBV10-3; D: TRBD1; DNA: TGTGCCATCAGCGTGGGACAGATCACTGAAGCTTTCTTT; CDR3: CAISVGQITEAFF
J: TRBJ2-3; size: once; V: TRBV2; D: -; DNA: TGTGCCAGCAGTGACAGGACAATTAGCACAGATACGCAGTATTTT; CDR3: CASSDRTISTDTQYF
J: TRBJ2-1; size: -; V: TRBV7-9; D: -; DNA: TGTGCCAGCAGCTCCCAGGGGTTCACCCTGGCTGAGCAGTTCTTC; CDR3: CASSSQGFTLAEQFF
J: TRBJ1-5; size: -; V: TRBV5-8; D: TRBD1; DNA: TGTGCCAGCAGCTTGGACAGGGGATACGGCAATCAGCCCCAGCATTTT; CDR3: CASSLDRGYGNQPQHF
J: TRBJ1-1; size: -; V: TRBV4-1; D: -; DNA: TGCGCCAGCAGCAAAGGCCCGGACAGAGAGAACACTGAAGCTTTCTTT; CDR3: CASSKGPDRENTEAFF
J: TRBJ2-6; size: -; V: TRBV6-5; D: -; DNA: TGTGCCAGCAGTTACTCGAGTCAGGGGTGGGCCAACGTCCTGACTTTC; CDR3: CASSYSSQGWANVLTF
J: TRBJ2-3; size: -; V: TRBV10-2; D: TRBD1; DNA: TGCGCCAGCACCTCTACGGGACAGGGGGCTACAGATACGCAGTATTTT; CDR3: CASTSTGQGATDTQYF
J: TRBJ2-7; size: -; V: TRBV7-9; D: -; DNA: TGTGCCAGCAGCTTTTGGGGCCTTGGTGCCTACGAGCAGTACTTC; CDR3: CASSFWGLGAYEQYF
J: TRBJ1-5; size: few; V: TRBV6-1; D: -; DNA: TGTGCCAGCAGTGAAGGGAGGTCGTGGGGGACTCAGCCCCAGCATTTT; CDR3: CASSEGRSWGTQPQHF
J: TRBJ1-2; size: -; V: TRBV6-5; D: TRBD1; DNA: TGTGCCAGCAGTTCTAAACGGGACAGGGGAAACTATGGCTACACCTTC; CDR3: CASSSKRDRGNYGYTF
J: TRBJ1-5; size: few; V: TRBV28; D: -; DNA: TGTGCCAGCACCGCCGGGGCAGCACAGCCCCAGCATTTT; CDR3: CASTAGAAQPQHF